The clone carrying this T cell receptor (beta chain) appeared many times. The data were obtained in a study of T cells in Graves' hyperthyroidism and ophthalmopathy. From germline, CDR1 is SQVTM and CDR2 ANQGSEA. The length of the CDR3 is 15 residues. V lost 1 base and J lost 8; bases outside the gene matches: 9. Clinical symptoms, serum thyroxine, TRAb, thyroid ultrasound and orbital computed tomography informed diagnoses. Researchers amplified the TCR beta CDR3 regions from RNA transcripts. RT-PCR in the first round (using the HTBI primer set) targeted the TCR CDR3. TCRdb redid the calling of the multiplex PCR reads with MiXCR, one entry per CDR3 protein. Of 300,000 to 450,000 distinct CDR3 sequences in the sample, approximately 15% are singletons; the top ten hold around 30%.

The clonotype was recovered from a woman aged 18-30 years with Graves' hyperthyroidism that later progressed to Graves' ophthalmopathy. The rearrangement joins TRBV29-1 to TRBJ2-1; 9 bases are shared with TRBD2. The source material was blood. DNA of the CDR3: TGCAGCGTTGAAGGGACTAGCGAATCAACGGATGAGCAGTTCTTC. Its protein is CSVEGTSESTDEQFF.